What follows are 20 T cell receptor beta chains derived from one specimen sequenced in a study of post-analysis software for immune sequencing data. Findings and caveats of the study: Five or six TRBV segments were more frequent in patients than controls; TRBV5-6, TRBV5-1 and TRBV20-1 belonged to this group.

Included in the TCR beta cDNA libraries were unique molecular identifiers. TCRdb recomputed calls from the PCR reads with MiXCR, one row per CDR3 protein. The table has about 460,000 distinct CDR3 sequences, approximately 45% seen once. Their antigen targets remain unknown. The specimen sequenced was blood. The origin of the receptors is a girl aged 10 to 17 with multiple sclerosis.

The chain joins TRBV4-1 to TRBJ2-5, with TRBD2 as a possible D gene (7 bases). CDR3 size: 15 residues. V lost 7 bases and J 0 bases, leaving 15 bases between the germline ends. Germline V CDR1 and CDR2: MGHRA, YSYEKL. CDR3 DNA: TGCGCCAGCACTGACGGGGGGACATACCAAGAGACCCAGTACTTC. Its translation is CASTDGGTYQETQYF.

CDR3 region: CASSATGGRTEAFF. CDR3 nucleotide sequence: TGTGCCAGCAGTGCTACAGGGGGTAGGACTGAAGCTTTCTTT. The chain is built from TRBV28 and TRBJ1-1; 8 bases match TRBD1. V lost 5 bases, J lost 5 bases, and 7 bases stayed unmatched. CDR1 and CDR2 from the germline V gene are MDHEN and SYDVKM. The CDR3 contains 14 residues.

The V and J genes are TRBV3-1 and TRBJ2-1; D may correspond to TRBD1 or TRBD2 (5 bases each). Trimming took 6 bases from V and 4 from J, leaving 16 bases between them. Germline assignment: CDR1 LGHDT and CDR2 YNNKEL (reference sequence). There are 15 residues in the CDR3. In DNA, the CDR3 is TGTGCCAGCAGGGGTAGGAGAGGGGTTTACAATGAGCAGTTCTTC. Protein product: CASRGRRGVYNEQFF.

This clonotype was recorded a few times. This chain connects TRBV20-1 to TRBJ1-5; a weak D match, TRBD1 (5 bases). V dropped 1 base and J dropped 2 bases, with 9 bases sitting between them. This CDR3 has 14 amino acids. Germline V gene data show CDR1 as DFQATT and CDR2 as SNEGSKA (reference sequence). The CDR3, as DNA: TGCAGTGCTAGAGGAGGGGCTGGCAATCAGCCCCAGCATTTT. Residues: CSARGGAGNQPQHF.

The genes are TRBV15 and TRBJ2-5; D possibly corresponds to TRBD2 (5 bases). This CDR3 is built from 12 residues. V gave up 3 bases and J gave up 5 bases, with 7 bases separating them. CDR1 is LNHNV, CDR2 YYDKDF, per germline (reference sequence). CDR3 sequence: CATSREAETQYF. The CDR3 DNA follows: TGTGCCACCAGCAGGGAGGCCGAGACCCAGTACTTC.

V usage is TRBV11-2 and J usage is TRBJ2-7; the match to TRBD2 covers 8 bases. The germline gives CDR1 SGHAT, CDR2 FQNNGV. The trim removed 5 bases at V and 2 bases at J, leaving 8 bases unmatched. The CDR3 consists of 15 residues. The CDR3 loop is CASSLSPGGPYEQYF. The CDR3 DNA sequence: TGTGCCAGCAGCCTTAGTCCGGGAGGGCCCTACGAGCAGTACTTC.

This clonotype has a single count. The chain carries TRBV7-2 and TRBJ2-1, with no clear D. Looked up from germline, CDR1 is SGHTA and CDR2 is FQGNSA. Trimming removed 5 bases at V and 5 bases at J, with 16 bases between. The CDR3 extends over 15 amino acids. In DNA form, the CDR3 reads TGTGCCAGCAGCGTCAACGGGTATAGGGACAATGAGCAGTTCTTC. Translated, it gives CASSVNGYRDNEQFF.

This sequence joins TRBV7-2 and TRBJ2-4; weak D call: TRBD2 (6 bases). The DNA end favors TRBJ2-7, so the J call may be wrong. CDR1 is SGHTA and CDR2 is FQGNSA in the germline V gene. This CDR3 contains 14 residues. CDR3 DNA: TGTGCCAGCAGCACTGGACGGGGGAACTACGAGCAGTACTTC. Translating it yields CASSTGRGNYEQYF.

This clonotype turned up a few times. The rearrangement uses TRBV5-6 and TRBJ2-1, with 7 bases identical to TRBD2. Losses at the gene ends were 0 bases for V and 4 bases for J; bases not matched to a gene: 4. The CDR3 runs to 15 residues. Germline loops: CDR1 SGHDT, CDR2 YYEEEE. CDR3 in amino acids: CASSLELAKYNEQFF. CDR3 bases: TGTGCCAGCAGCTTGGAACTAGCGAAGTACAATGAGCAGTTCTTC.

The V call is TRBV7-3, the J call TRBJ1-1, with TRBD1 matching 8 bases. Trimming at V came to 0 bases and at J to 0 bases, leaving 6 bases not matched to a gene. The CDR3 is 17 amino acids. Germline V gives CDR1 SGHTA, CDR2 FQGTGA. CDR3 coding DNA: TGTGCCAGCAGCTTAACCGGGACAGGATACATGAACACTGAAGCTTTCTTT. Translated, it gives CASSLTGTGYMNTEAFF.

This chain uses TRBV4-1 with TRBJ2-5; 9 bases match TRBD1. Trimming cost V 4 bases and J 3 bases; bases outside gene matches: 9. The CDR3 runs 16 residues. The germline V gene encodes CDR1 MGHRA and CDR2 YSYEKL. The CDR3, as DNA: TGCGCCAGCAGCCTTCACAGGGGGCAGGGTAAAGAGACCCAGTACTTC. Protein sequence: CASSLHRGQGKETQYF.

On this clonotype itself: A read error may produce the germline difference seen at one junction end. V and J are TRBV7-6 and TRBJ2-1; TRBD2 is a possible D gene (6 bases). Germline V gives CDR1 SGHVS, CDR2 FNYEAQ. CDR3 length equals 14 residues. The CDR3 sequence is CASSIAETYNEQFF. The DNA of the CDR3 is TGTGCCAGCAGCATAGCGGAAACTTACAATGAGCAGTTCTTC.

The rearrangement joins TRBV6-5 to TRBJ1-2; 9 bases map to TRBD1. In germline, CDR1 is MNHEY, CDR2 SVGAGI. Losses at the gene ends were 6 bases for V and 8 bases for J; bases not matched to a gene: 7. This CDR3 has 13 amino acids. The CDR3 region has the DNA TGTGCCAGCAGCCTCACAGGGGGCTTGGGCTACACCTTC. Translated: CASSLTGGLGYTF.

In DNA form, the CDR3 reads TGTGCCAGCACCATAGGACAGGGAAATCAGCCCCAGCATTTT. Protein product: CASTIGQGNQPQHF. This rearrangement joins TRBV6-1 to TRBJ1-5, with 8 bases lining up with TRBD1. CDR3 length equals 14 residues. Trimming at V came to 7 bases and at J to 4 bases, leaving 6 bases not matched to a gene. CDR1 is MNHNS and CDR2 is SASEGT in the germline V gene.

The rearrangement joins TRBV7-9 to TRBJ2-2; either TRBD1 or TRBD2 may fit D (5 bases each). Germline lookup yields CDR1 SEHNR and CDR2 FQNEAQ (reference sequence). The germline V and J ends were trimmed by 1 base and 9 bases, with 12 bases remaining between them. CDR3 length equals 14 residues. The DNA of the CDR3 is TGTGCCAGCAGCTTAGGCAGGGACCCCCGGGAGCTGTTTTTT. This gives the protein CASSLGRDPRELFF.

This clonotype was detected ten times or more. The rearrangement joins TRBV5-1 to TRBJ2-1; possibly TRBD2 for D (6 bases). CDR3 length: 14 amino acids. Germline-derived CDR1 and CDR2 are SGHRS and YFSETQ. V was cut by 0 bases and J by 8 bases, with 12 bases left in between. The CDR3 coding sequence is TGCGCCAGCAGCTTGGCCTCTAGCGAGGATGAGCAGTTCTTC. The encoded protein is CASSLASSEDEQFF.

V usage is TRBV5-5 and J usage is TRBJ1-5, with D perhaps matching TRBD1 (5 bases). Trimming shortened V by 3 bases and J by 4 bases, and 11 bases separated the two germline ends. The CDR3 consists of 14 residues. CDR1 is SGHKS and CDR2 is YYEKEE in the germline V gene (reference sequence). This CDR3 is CASSSDRLNQPQHF. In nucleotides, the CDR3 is TGTGCCAGCAGCTCCGACAGATTAAATCAGCCCCAGCATTTT. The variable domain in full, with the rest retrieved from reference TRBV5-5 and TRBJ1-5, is DAGVTQSPTHLIKTRGQQVTLRCSPISGHKSVSWYQQVLGQGPQFIFQYYEKEERGRGNFPDRFSARQFPNYSSELNVNALLLGDSALYLCASSSDRLNQPQHFGDGTRLSIL.

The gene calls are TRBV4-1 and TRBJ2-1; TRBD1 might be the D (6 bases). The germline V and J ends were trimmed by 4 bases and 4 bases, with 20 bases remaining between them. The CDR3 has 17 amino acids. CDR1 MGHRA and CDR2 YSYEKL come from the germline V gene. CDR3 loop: CASSRPGGRGQYNEQFF. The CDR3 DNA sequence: TGCGCCAGCAGCCGACCTGGTGGTAGGGGACAATACAATGAGCAGTTCTTC.

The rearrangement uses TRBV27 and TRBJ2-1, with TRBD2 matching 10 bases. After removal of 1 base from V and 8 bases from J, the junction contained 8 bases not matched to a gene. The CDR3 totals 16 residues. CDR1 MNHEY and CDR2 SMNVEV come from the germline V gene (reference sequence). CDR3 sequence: CASSLLGSGRIYEQFF. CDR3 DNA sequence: TGTGCCAGCAGTTTATTAGGTAGCGGGAGGATATATGAGCAGTTCTTC.

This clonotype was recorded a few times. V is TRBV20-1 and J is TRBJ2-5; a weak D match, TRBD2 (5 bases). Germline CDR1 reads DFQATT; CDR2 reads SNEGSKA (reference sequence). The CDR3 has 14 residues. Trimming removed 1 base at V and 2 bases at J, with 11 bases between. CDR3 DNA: TGCAGTGCTAGAGGTATAAGAGGGCAAGAGACCCAGTACTTC. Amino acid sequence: CSARGIRGQETQYF.